A single sample is the source of the 21 T cell receptor beta chains below, sequenced in a study of blood T cell repertoires in COVID-19. This table comes from immunoSEQ multiplex PCR, and its TCRdb copy is limited to in-frame clones, with some not included. Of 190,000 or so clones in the sample, around nine tenths are singletons; the top ten hold roughly 0.9%. Sequencing was performed on peripheral blood. The source of these receptors is a woman in her late teens or twenties who had recovered from COVID-19.

The chain joins TRBV12-5 to TRBJ2-1; the match to TRBD2 covers 14 bases. There are 19 residues in the CDR3. The V gene's germline CDR1 is LGHNT and CDR2 FRNRAP. V lost 5 bases and J lost 9; bases outside the gene matches: 18. As DNA, the CDR3 is TGTGCTAGTGGTAACGACAGGGGACTAGCGGGAGACTTATCTCGTGAGCAGTTCTTC. Its translation is CASGNDRGLAGDLSREQFF.

The chain carries TRBV7-9 and TRBJ1-2, with D perhaps matching TRBD1 (6 bases). CDR1 SEHNR and CDR2 FQNEAQ come from the germline V gene (reference sequence). There are 17 residues in the CDR3. Trimming took 4 bases from V and 0 from J, leaving 18 bases between them. The CDR3 DNA reads as TGTGCCAGCAGCTCCGACTGGTGGGACACAACTAACTATGGCTACACCTTC. Translated: CASSSDWWDTTNYGYTF.

The CDR3: CSARGGRELFF. The CDR3 DNA reads as TGCAGTGCTAGAGGTGGCCGGGAGCTGTTTTTT. The V and J genes are TRBV20-1 and TRBJ2-2, with D unresolved. The CDR3 contains 11 residues. The V and J ends lost 1 base and 9 bases respectively, with 6 bases between them. The germline CDR1 and CDR2 sequences are DFQATT and SNEGSKA (reference sequence).

This clone has a single count. This sequence joins TRBV5-1 and TRBJ1-1, with 9 bases that match TRBD1. The CDR3 length is 13 residues. V lost 0 bases and J lost 10; bases outside the gene matches: 4. Germline V CDR1 and CDR2: SGHRS, YFSETQ. DNA of the CDR3: TGCGCCAGCAGCTTGGGGACAGGGGCGGGAGCTTTCTTT. This codes for CASSLGTGAGAFF.

The chain couples TRBV9 to TRBJ2-2, with 9 bases matching TRBD2. With V trimmed by 3 bases and J by 0 bases, 6 bases remained unmatched. CDR1 SGDLS and CDR2 YYNGEE come from the germline V gene. The CDR3 totals 17 residues. The CDR3 DNA reads as TGTGCCAGCAGCGCTCCTAGCGGGGAGCCGAACACCGGGGAGCTGTTTTTT. The encoded protein is CASSAPSGEPNTGELFF.

The J gene is TRBJ2-2, the V gene TRBV7-3; 11 bases match TRBD1. CDR3 size: 15 residues. The V and J ends lost 4 bases and 5 bases, in that order; junction bases with no gene match: 3. The germline CDR1 and CDR2 sequences are SGHTA and FQGTGA. The DNA for the CDR3 is TGTGCCAGCAGCTCGGACAGGGGGCGGACCGGGGAGCTGTTTTTT. Residues: CASSSDRGRTGELFF.

The CDR3 bases are TGTGCCAGTAGCCGTAGCAGGGGGACCACTGAAGCTTTCTTT. It encodes CASSRSRGTTEAFF. The J gene is TRBJ1-1, the V gene TRBV19, with 7 bases lining up with TRBD1. The CDR3 totals 14 residues. V was pared by 6 bases and J by 4 bases, with 8 bases of the junction left unmatched. The germline CDR1 and CDR2 sequences are LNHDA and SQIVND (reference sequence).

The V and J genes are TRBV7-2 and TRBJ1-2; D is uncertain. The CDR3 is 14 amino acids. CDR1 is SGHTA and CDR2 is FQGNSA in the germline V gene. The V end lost 3 bases, the J end lost 4 bases, and 12 bases lay between the germline ends. CDR3 nucleotide sequence: TGTGCCAGCAGCTTTACGGAGGGTGTCTATGGCTACACCTTC. This translates into CASSFTEGVYGYTF.

This chain links TRBV7-9 with TRBJ2-7; 10 bases align to TRBD1. J lost 6 bases, V lost 5 bases, and 13 bases had no gene match. The V gene's germline CDR1 is SEHNR and CDR2 FQNEAQ (reference sequence). The CDR3 length is 16 residues. The CDR3 loop reads CASSPGRGDRGAEQYV. Here the CDR3 DNA reads TGTGCCAGCAGCCCTGGGAGGGGGGACAGGGGTGCCGAGCAGTACGTC.

The chain carries TRBV11-1 and TRBJ2-1; 7 nucleotides align to TRBD2. Looked up from germline, CDR1 is SGHAT and CDR2 is FQDESV (reference sequence). This CDR3 region has 13 residues. Germline trimming cut 6 bases from V and 8 bases from J; bases unmatched to any gene: 7. Here the CDR3 reads CASRPGTTDEQFF. CDR3 coding DNA: TGTGCCAGCAGGCCCGGGACTACGGATGAGCAGTTCTTC.

There are many counts of this clone. The chain has TRBV7-8 and TRBJ2-3; D call uncertain. This CDR3 spans 14 amino acids. V lost 5 bases and J 2 bases, leaving 11 bases between the germline ends. Germline V gene data show CDR1 as SGHVS and CDR2 as FQNEAQ. CDR3 sequence reads: CASSRGRTTDTQYF. CDR3 DNA sequence: TGTGCCAGCAGCCGTGGCAGAACCACAGATACGCAGTATTTT.

This clone was seen a single time. This rearrangement joins TRBV25-1 to TRBJ1-1; 8 bases match TRBD1. The length of the CDR3 is 15 residues. The germline CDR1 and CDR2 sequences are MGHDK and SYGVNS. V was clipped by 3 bases and J by 2 bases; unmatched bases: 5. CDR3 DNA sequence: TGTGCCAGCAGTGATACGGACAGGGAAAACACTGAAGCTTTCTTT. It yields the protein CASSDTDRENTEAFF.

V gene TRBV4-1 combines with J gene TRBJ1-1; 8 positions agree with TRBD1. With V trimmed by 4 bases and J by 1 base, 5 bases remained unmatched. The CDR3 runs 15 residues. Germline assignment: CDR1 MGHRA and CDR2 YSYEKL. The CDR3 sequence: CASSREGQGNTEAFF. The CDR3 DNA sequence: TGCGCCAGCAGCCGGGAAGGACAGGGGAACACTGAAGCTTTCTTT.

The chain has TRBV6-4 and TRBJ2-1; D is unclear. The V gene lost 0 bases and the J gene lost 3 bases, with 9 bases spanning the gap. The CDR3 spans 15 residues. Germline V gene lookup returns CDR1 MRHNA and CDR2 SNTAGT. CDR3 bases: TGTGCCAGCAGTGACTCGTCGACGGGCTACAATGAGCAGTTCTTC. As protein: CASSDSSTGYNEQFF.

The chain joins TRBV7-9 to TRBJ1-1; D is undetermined. This CDR3 is built from 12 residues. In germline, CDR1 is SEHNR, CDR2 FQNEAQ (reference sequence). Trimming pared 6 bases from V and 6 bases from J, leaving 11 bases between. The CDR3 coding sequence is TGTGCCAGCAGTCGAGGAGACCCTGAAGCTTTCTTT. Protein product: CASSRGDPEAFF.

The V and J genes are TRBV4-3 and TRBJ2-1, with 9 bases identical to TRBD2. The CDR3 has 16 residues. The ends lost 0 bases at V and 7 bases at J; junction bases unmatched: 7. Germline V gives CDR1 LGHNA, CDR2 YSLEER. CDR3 amino acids: CASSQDIGGGANEQFF. DNA of the CDR3: TGCGCCAGCAGCCAAGATATCGGCGGGGGGGCAAATGAGCAGTTCTTC.

The chain employs TRBV4-3 and TRBJ2-1, with unresolved D. The germline V gene has CDR1 LGHNA and CDR2 YSLEER. Trimming cost V 0 bases and J 2 bases, with 11 bases left between them. The CDR3 spans 16 residues. As DNA, the CDR3 is TGCGCCAGCAGCCAAGATTCCGAGAAAACCTACAATGAGCAGTTCTTC. Residues: CASSQDSEKTYNEQFF.

In its sample, this clone was seen once. The V gene is TRBV2, the J gene TRBJ2-7; D possibly corresponds to TRBD2 (7 bases). The length of the CDR3 is 14 residues. Looked up from germline, CDR1 is SNHLY and CDR2 is FYNNEI. Trimming pared 4 bases from V and 5 bases from J, leaving 15 bases between. DNA for the CDR3: TGTGCCAGCAGTGTACTTCGGGGGGCTAACGAGCAGTACTTC. It yields the protein CASSVLRGANEQYF.

The genes are TRBV7-2 and TRBJ2-3; TRBD2 aligns across 8 bases. The CDR3 extends over 16 amino acids. In germline, CDR1 is SGHTA, CDR2 FQGNSA. J lost 0 bases, V lost 1 base, and 3 bases had no gene match. CDR3 coding DNA: TGTGCCAGCAGCTTAGGTCCTAGCGGGAGCACAGATACGCAGTATTTT. Amino acid sequence: CASSLGPSGSTDTQYF. The variable domain in full, completed from reference TRBV7-2 and TRBJ2-3, reads GAGVSQSPSNKVTEKGKDVELRCDPISGHTALYWYRQSLGQGLEFLIYFQGNSAPDKSGLPSDRFSAERTGGSVSTLTIQRTQQEDSAVYLCASSLGPSGSTDTQYFGPGTRLTVL.

The chain is built from TRBV29-1 and TRBJ2-5, with D maybe TRBD2 (5 bases). Germline-derived CDR1 and CDR2 are SQVTM and ANQGSEA. V lost 7 bases and J lost 5, with 20 bases in between. The CDR3 extends over 14 amino acids. The CDR3 reads CSADVGRVGETQYF. The CDR3 DNA is TGCAGCGCCGACGTGGGGAGAGTCGGCGAGACCCAGTACTTC. Full variable domain (rest looked up from reference TRBV29-1 and TRBJ2-5): SAVISQKPSRDICQRGTSLTIQCQVDSQVTMMFWYRQQPGQSLTLIATANQGSEATYESGFVIDKFPISRPNLTFSTLTVSNMSPEDSSIYLCSADVGRVGETQYFGPGTRLLVL.

The table lists this clone with a count of one. The chain links TRBV4-3 to TRBJ1-1; D unresolved. V lost 0 bases and J lost 6, with 14 bases in between. CDR3 length: 15 residues. Germline assignment: CDR1 LGHNA and CDR2 YSLEER. The CDR3 region is CASSQDGMGIPEAFF. CDR3 coding DNA: TGCGCCAGCAGCCAAGACGGGATGGGGATCCCTGAAGCTTTCTTT.